The 27 T cell receptor beta chains reported below all come from one sample, sequenced in a study of blood T cell repertoires in COVID-19. Measured with immunoSEQ multiplex PCR; TCRdb has only the in-frame clones, and not every one. This table holds over 100,000 clones, around nine tenths found once. Sequencing was carried out using peripheral blood. Receptors originate from a human donor in a cohort sampled during active COVID-19.

The chain is built from TRBV24-1 and TRBJ2-2; maybe TRBD1 (6 bases). V was trimmed by 6 bases and J by 7 bases, leaving 14 bases between them. CDR3 length: 14 residues. Germline V gene sequence: CDR1 KGHDR, CDR2 SFDVKD. CDR3 sequence (DNA): TGTGCCACCAGTACCGGGACAAGGGTCGGGGAGCTGTTTTTT. Translation gives CATSTGTRVGELFF.

The chain combines TRBV10-3 with TRBJ2-3, with D tentatively TRBD2 (6 bases). This CDR3 is built from 14 residues. Germline lookup yields CDR1 ENHRY and CDR2 SYGVKD. V was cut by 5 bases and J by 4 bases, with 13 bases left in between. The CDR3 sequence: CAISRGGASDTQYF. The CDR3 bases are TGTGCCATCAGTAGGGGCGGGGCCTCAGATACGCAGTATTTT.

This clone has more than one count but fewer than ten. The chain links TRBV3-1 (or the pseudogene TRBV3-2) to TRBJ2-1; TRBD2 matches at 9 bases. The CDR3 consists of 18 residues. The germline V gene encodes CDR1 LGHDT and CDR2 YNNKEL (reference sequence). Trimming took 1 base from V and 0 from J; bases not matched to a gene: 7. The CDR3 DNA reads as TGTGCCAGCAGCCAAGCCCGGCTAGCGGGGAGCTCCTACAATGAGCAGTTCTTC. It codes for CASSQARLAGSSYNEQFF.

The chain joins TRBV10-2 to TRBJ1-3; D not resolved. Trimming left V 10 bases short and J 3 bases short, with 13 bases between. The CDR3 has 13 amino acids. Germline loops: CDR1 WSHSY, CDR2 SAAADI. CDR3 DNA: TGCGCCACCCGGGAGGGAGGTGGAAACACCATATATTTT. This gives the protein CATREGGGNTIYF.

This clone was counted once. The chain is built from TRBV7-8 and TRBJ2-2; D is possibly TRBD1 (5 bases). The CDR3 sequence is 14 residues long. The V gene's germline CDR1 is SGHVS and CDR2 FQNEAQ. V lost 1 base to trimming and J lost 8 bases, with 11 bases between them. The CDR3 nucleotides read TGTGCCAGCAGCTTAGGGCAACAGGTGGGGGAGCTGTTTTTT. It codes for CASSLGQQVGELFF.

V and J are TRBV9 and TRBJ2-7; unclear D gene. V was shortened by 3 bases and J by 3 bases, with 10 bases between the two germline ends. Germline V lookup: CDR1 SGDLS, CDR2 YYNGEE. The CDR3 spans 13 residues. The CDR3 sequence: CASSDGPGYEQYF. The CDR3 DNA sequence: TGTGCCAGCAGCGACGGTCCAGGCTACGAGCAGTACTTC.

As for this clone: A read error may produce the germline difference seen at one junction end. Distinct nucleotide sequences in the sample also encode this CDR3. V and J are TRBV10-3 and TRBJ1-3; no clear D gene. CDR3 length equals 13 residues. Germline values: CDR1 ENHRY, CDR2 SYGVKD. The chain's CDR3 is CAISESESNTIYF. CDR3 nucleotides: TGTGCTATCAGTGAGTCAGAGAGTAACACCATATATTTT.

The J gene is TRBJ1-3, the V gene TRBV28; D may be TRBD1 (5 bases). This CDR3 region has 15 residues. From germline, CDR1 is MDHEN and CDR2 SYDVKM. The V end was cut by 6 bases, the J end by 2 bases, with 14 bases between. This chain's CDR3 is CASSYGTATGNTIYF. For the CDR3, the DNA is TGTGCCAGCAGCTATGGGACTGCCACTGGAAACACCATATATTTT.

This sequence joins TRBV28 and TRBJ1-1, with D perhaps matching TRBD1 (6 bases). CDR3 length: 17 residues. The germline gives CDR1 MDHEN, CDR2 SYDVKM. V was pared by 5 bases and J by 4 bases, with 23 bases between. The DNA of the CDR3 is TGTGCCAGCAGTCCCTCCGGGGGGGCCAGGGGAGGCACTGAAGCTTTCTTT. This sequence encodes CASSPSGGARGGTEAFF.

This clone showed up just once. The V call is TRBV28, the J call TRBJ1-5; D gene unclear. V was clipped by 6 bases and J by 7 bases, with 13 bases between them. The CDR3 is made up of 13 amino acids. Germline loops: CDR1 MDHEN, CDR2 SYDVKM. CDR3 DNA sequence: TGTGCCAGCAGCCCGGCCCTCGGGCAGCCCCAGCATTTT. Amino acids: CASSPALGQPQHF.

The chain combines TRBV7-3 with TRBJ2-3; D possibly corresponds to TRBD2 (5 bases). CDR1 and CDR2 from the germline V gene are SGHTA and FQGTGA. The V gene lost 5 bases and the J gene lost 8 bases, with 11 bases spanning the gap. The CDR3 is made up of 12 amino acids. CDR3 sequence (DNA): TGTGCCAGCAGCCCAACTGCGGGTACGCAGTATTTT. Protein: CASSPTAGTQYF.

The V call is TRBV18, the J call TRBJ1-5; 9 positions agree with TRBD1. Germline trimming cut 3 bases from V and 7 bases from J; bases unmatched to any gene: 7. Germline CDR1 KGHSH, CDR2 LQKENI. The CDR3 is made up of 15 amino acids. The CDR3 region is CASSPGTGLGQPQHF. The CDR3 coding sequence is TGTGCCAGCTCACCCGGGACAGGGTTAGGGCAGCCCCAGCATTTT.

This clone was detected a few times. The rearrangement joins TRBV5-6 to TRBJ2-1; 7 positions match TRBD2. Trimming removed 2 bases from V and 5 bases from J; junction bases left unmatched: 7. The CDR3 length is 15 residues. Germline loops: CDR1 SGHDT, CDR2 YYEEEE. The CDR3 spells CASSFRTRNHNEQFF. DNA of the CDR3: TGTGCCAGCAGCTTTAGGACTAGAAATCACAATGAGCAGTTCTTC. The complete variable domain, with remaining parts taken from reference TRBV5-6 and TRBJ2-1, reads DAGVTQSPTHLIKTRGQQVTLRCSPKSGHDTVSWYQQALGQGPQFIFQYYEEEERQRGNFPDRFSGHQFPNYSSELNVNALLLGDSALYLCASSFRTRNHNEQFFGPGTRLTVL.

The V and J genes are TRBV6-5 and TRBJ2-1; TRBD2 might be the D (6 bases). V was pared by 4 bases and J by 4 bases, with 11 bases between. The CDR3 is 14 amino acids. Germline V gene data show CDR1 as MNHEY and CDR2 as SVGAGI. The CDR3 is CASSWGDLYNEQFF. The CDR3 nucleotides read TGTGCCAGCAGTTGGGGGGATCTATACAATGAGCAGTTCTTC.

The V gene is TRBV24-1, the J gene TRBJ1-2; D is ambiguous. V was shortened by 2 bases and J by 0 bases, with 12 bases between the two germline ends. Germline V lookup: CDR1 KGHDR, CDR2 SFDVKD. The CDR3 consists of 16 residues. The CDR3: CATSDSPPGANYGYTF. In nucleotides, the CDR3 is TGTGCCACCAGTGATTCCCCCCCAGGCGCTAACTATGGCTACACCTTC.

This chain joins TRBV24-1 and TRBJ2-2; a weak D match, TRBD2 (5 bases). This CDR3 spans 15 amino acids. Germline values: CDR1 KGHDR, CDR2 SFDVKD. The germline V and J ends were trimmed by 0 bases and 7 bases, with 11 bases remaining between them. The CDR3 nucleotides are TGTGCCACCAGTGATTTGCCAGACTACGGCGGGGAGCTGTTTTTT. Amino acids: CATSDLPDYGGELFF.

V is TRBV10-3 and J is TRBJ2-3, with unresolved D. Germline V gene lookup returns CDR1 ENHRY and CDR2 SYGVKD. Trimming left V 6 bases short and J 4 bases short, with 11 bases between. The CDR3 is made up of 13 amino acids. The CDR3 spells CAIRGDMADTQYF. CDR3 nucleotide sequence: TGTGCCATCAGGGGCGACATGGCAGATACGCAGTATTTT.

The chain couples TRBV24-1 to TRBJ2-3; D might be TRBD1 (6 bases). Trimming took 6 bases from V and 2 from J, leaving 11 bases between them. This CDR3 region has 14 residues. Germline CDR1 is KGHDR and CDR2 is SFDVKD. CDR3 residues: CATSRGKTTDTQYF. CDR3 nucleotides: TGTGCCACCAGTAGGGGGAAAACCACAGATACGCAGTATTTT.

The chain recombines TRBV2 with TRBJ2-7; 12 bases fit TRBD2. CDR3 length: 18 residues. V was pared by 2 bases and J by 0 bases, with 8 bases of the junction left unmatched. From germline, CDR1 is SNHLY and CDR2 FYNNEI. The CDR3 here is CASSEYSELAGGSYEQYF. The CDR3 DNA is TGTGCCAGCAGTGAATACTCGGAACTAGCGGGGGGCTCCTACGAGCAGTACTTC.

The sample holds many counts of this clone. The rearrangement uses TRBV7-9 and TRBJ1-1, with 8 bases lining up with TRBD1. Germline CDR1 and CDR2: SEHNR and FQNEAQ (reference sequence). V gave up 4 bases and J gave up 10 bases; unmatched junction bases: 8. The CDR3 is made up of 13 amino acids. The CDR3 protein is CASSSRTGYVAFF. CDR3 sequence (DNA): TGTGCCAGCAGCTCAAGGACAGGGTATGTAGCTTTCTTT.

The chain combines TRBV19 with TRBJ2-7; 10 bases are shared with TRBD2. The V gene end was trimmed by 6 bases and the J gene end by 3 bases; junction bases not matched to a gene: 2. CDR1 is LNHDA, CDR2 SQIVND, per germline (reference sequence). The CDR3 loop spans 13 amino acids. The DNA for the CDR3 is TGTGCCAGTAGGCTAGCGGGAGACTACGAGCAGTACTTC. As protein: CASRLAGDYEQYF.

The chain has TRBV18 and TRBJ1-3, with TRBD1 as a possible D gene (5 bases). The V end lost 0 bases, the J end lost 1 base, and 7 bases lay between the germline ends. There are 15 residues in the CDR3. Germline CDR1 reads KGHSH; CDR2 reads LQKENI. The chain's CDR3 is CASSPPSGSGNTIYF. The CDR3 DNA sequence: TGTGCCAGCTCACCACCGTCAGGGTCTGGAAACACCATATATTTT.

The chain combines TRBV7-9 with TRBJ2-1, with 10 bases fitting TRBD2. Trimming removed 5 bases from V and 4 bases from J; junction bases left unmatched: 5. Per germline, CDR1 SEHNR and CDR2 FQNEAQ (reference sequence). The CDR3 is 15 amino acids. The CDR3 reads CASSPTSGWYNEQFF. The CDR3, as DNA: TGTGCCAGCAGCCCGACTAGCGGGTGGTACAATGAGCAGTTCTTC. The full variable domain, in which reference TRBV7-9 and TRBJ2-1 provide the parts outside the CDR3, is DTGVSQNPRHKITKRGQNVTFRCDPISEHNRLYWYRQTLGQGPEFLTYFQNEAQLEKSRLLSDRFSAERPKGSFSTLEIQRTEQGDSAMYLCASSPTSGWYNEQFFGPGTRLTVL.

The chain couples TRBV6-1 to TRBJ1-4; D is unresolved. Germline assignment: CDR1 MNHNS and CDR2 SASEGT. The V end was cut by 3 bases, the J end by 8 bases, with 10 bases between. CDR3 length: 13 residues. For the CDR3, the DNA is TGTGCCAGCAGTGACGAACTAAAAGAAAAACTGTTTTTT. Its translation is CASSDELKEKLFF.

The chain uses TRBV19 and TRBJ1-6, with a tentative D call TRBD1 (6 bases). Germline V gives CDR1 LNHDA, CDR2 SQIVND (reference sequence). This CDR3 has 16 amino acids. Trimming took off 5 bases at V and 8 bases at J, with 19 bases between the two ends. The CDR3 spells CASSRYPRGWHSPLHF. CDR3 sequence (DNA): TGTGCCAGTAGTCGGTACCCTAGGGGGTGGCATTCACCCCTCCACTTT. The whole variable domain, remainder taken from reference TRBV19 and TRBJ1-6, is DGGITQSPKYLFRKEGQNVTLSCEQNLNHDAMYWYRQDPGQGLRLIYYSQIVNDFQKGDIAEGYSVSREKKESFPLTVTSAQKNPTAFYLCASSRYPRGWHSPLHFGNGTRLTVT.

V usage is TRBV4-3 and J usage is TRBJ2-5; 7 nucleotides match TRBD1. The CDR3 loop spans 16 amino acids. With 1 base clipped from V and 3 bases from J, the junction kept 8 bases outside the gene matches. Germline CDR1 LGHNA, CDR2 YSLEER. CDR3 nucleotides: TGCGCCAGCAGCCAAGGTCTAACCGGGACAGAAGAGACCCAGTACTTC. It encodes CASSQGLTGTEETQYF.

This chain links TRBV7-3 with TRBJ1-2; TRBD1 matches at 7 bases. V lost 6 bases and J lost 8; bases outside the gene matches: 12. Germline CDR1 reads SGHTA; CDR2 reads FQGTGA. The CDR3 sequence is 14 residues long. This chain's CDR3 is CASSRGGAGGGYTF. The CDR3 coding sequence is TGTGCCAGCAGTAGAGGGGGTGCAGGGGGAGGCTACACCTTC.